The T cell receptor (beta chain) under discussion was sequenced for a study of T-cell reconstitution after alpha-beta-depleted transplantation in children. Findings and caveats of the study: The authors attributed T-cell counts and diversity one year after transplant mostly to newly produced T cells. TCRbeta diversity was high at day 60 in some patients (a result of surviving recipient T cells and thymic progenitors). Expanded graft clones, several hundred of them, were reportedly the source of alpha-beta T cells about two months after transplant.

This CDR3 region has 15 residues. V was cut by 0 bases and J by 2 bases, with 12 bases left in between. Germline V gene lookup returns CDR1 SGDLS and CDR2 YYNGEE. Note on this clonotype: Antigen specificity is unknown.

Preparation of the TCRbeta library involved a method that used unique molecular identifiers. TCRdb redid the calling of the PCR reads with MiXCR, one entry per CDR3 protein. The table has about 29,000 distinct CDR3 sequences, 6.3% seen once. The V gene is TRBV9, the J gene TRBJ2-7; TRBD1 might be the D (5 bases). The TCR sequence derives from a male patient between 5 and 17 years old who had a stem cell transplant for acute myeloid leukemia, so the T cells may come from the graft donor. Sequencing was performed on PBMCs, mostly from graft donor cells, taken 180 days after TCRalphabeta/CD19-depleted stem cell transplant. In DNA form, the CDR3 reads TGTGCCAGCAGCGTAGCGTCAGACAGAGCCTACGAGCAGTACTTC. Translated, it gives CASSVASDRAYEQYF.